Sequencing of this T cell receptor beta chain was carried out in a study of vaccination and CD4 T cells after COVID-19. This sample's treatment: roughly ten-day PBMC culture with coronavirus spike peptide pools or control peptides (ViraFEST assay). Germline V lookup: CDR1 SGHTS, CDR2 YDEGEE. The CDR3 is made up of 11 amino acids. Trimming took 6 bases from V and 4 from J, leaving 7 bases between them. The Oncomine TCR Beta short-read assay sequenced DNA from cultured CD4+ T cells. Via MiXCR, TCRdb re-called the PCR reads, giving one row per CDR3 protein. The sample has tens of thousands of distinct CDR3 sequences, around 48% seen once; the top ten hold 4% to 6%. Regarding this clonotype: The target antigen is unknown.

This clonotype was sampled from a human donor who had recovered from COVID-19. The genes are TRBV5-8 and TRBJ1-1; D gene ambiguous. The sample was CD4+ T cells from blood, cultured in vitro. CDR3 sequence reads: CASTRITEAFF. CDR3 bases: TGTGCCAGCACACGGATCACTGAAGCTTTCTTT.